This TCR beta chain was observed in a study of long-term antiretroviral therapy in people with HIV. At the level of the study: The earliest samples came from an era when ART typically awaited falling CD4 counts. General study findings and limits: Transplant-donor-level diversity was not reached after ART, though diversity increased. HIV repertoires spanned narrower CDR3 length ranges than controls.

This CDR3 spans 15 amino acids. V was clipped by 7 bases and J by 2 bases, with 15 bases between them. From germline, CDR1 is SGHTA and CDR2 FQGNSA. Donors needed at least one pre-ART PBMC sample plus at least two post-ART samples. With respect to this clone: Its antigen remains unknown.

The authors ran the immunoSEQ assay, v3.0, at survey level. Here immunoSEQ multiplex PCR was the method, and the copy in TCRdb shows in-frame clones only, minus some. Among roughly 20,000 clones listed, roughly 86% were seen once. This clonotype originated in a man in his forties with HIV. The starting material was unsorted PBMCs, obtained 0.5 years after starting antiretroviral therapy. The J gene is TRBJ2-1, the V gene TRBV7-2; a weak D match, TRBD2 (6 bases). CDR3: CASTVGSGTYNEQFF. The CDR3 DNA sequence: TGTGCCAGCACCGTCGGGAGCGGCACCTACAATGAGCAGTTCTTC.